The clone carrying this T cell receptor beta chain has more than one count but fewer than ten. As yet, its antigen is unknown. This specimen belongs to a study of identical twins. Findings and caveats of the study: Where beta out-of-frame sequences were concerned, excess twin sharing was weaker.

This CDR3 contains 14 residues. Germline V gives CDR1 KGHDR, CDR2 SFDVKD. The V and J ends lost 1 base and 5 bases respectively, with 8 bases between them. cDNA molecules carried unique molecular identifiers, and template switching added a universal primer site. TCRdb re-called the 5' RACE reads with MiXCR, one entry per CDR3 protein. The sample lists under 900,000 distinct CDR3 sequences, about 20% occurring once. These same data were also listed under a study on T cells expressing NK-cell markers.

The sample taken for sequencing was PBMCs. The receptor's source is a young woman in good health. The chain combines TRBV24-1 with TRBJ2-1; D uncertain. In nucleotides, the CDR3 is TGTGCCACCAGTGATTTTGGGCAGGACAATGAGCAGTTCTTC. It encodes CATSDFGQDNEQFF.